This T cell receptor (beta chain) was captured in a study of cytomegalovirus exposure and HLA in healthy donors. Germline V lookup: CDR1 SGHAT, CDR2 FQNNGV. Losses at the gene ends were 6 bases for V and 5 bases for J; bases not matched to a gene: 12. CDR3 length equals 16 residues. Profiled with immunoSEQ multiplex PCR; TCRdb holds only in-frame clones, not every one. The sample yields some 140,000 clones, 75% to 90% seen once. This sequence was found in a woman in her twenties or thirties in good health and CMV-seropositive. The V call is TRBV11-2, the J call TRBJ2-5; 10 bases are a match to TRBD2. Sequences were obtained from PBMCs. CDR3 region: CASRTGGLAGVETQYF. CDR3 DNA: TGTGCCAGCAGAACGGGGGGGCTAGCGGGAGTGGAGACCCAGTACTTC. Using reference TRBV11-2 and TRBJ2-5 for the parts outside the CDR3, the full variable domain is EAGVAQSPRYKIIEKRQSVAFWCNPISGHATLYWYQQILGQGPKLLIQFQNNGVVDDSQLPKDRFSAERLKGVDSTLKIQPAKLEDSAVYLCASRTGGLAGVETQYFGPGTRLLVL.